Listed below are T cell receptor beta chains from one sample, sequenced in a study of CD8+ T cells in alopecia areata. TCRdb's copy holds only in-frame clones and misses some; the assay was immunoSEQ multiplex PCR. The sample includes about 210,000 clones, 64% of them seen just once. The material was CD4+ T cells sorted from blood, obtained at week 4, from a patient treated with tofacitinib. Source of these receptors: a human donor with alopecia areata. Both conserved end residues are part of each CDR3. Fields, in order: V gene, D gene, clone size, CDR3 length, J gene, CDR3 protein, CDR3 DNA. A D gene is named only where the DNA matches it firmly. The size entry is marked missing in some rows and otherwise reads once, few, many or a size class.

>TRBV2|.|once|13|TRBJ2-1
CASESDSYNEQFF
TGTGCCAGCGAGTCGGACTCCTACAATGAGCAGTTCTTC
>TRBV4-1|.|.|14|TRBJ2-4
CASSHPGAKNIQYF
TGCGCCAGCAGCCATCCCGGGGCCAAAAACATTCAGTACTTC
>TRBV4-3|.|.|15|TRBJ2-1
CASSQDSQTHNEQFF
TGCGCCAGCAGCCAAGATTCACAGACCCACAATGAGCAGTTCTTC
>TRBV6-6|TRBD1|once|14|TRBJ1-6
CASSYSGGGSPLHF
TGTGCCAGCAGTTACTCAGGGGGCGGTTCACCCCTCCACTTT
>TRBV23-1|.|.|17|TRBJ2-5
CARSTAQVAQKQETQYF
TGCGCCAGGTCGACAGCCCAGGTTGCCCAGAAACAAGAGACCCAGTACTTC
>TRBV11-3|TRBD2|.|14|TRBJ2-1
CASSRVGLHNEQFF
TGTGCCTCTTCTAGGGTGGGACTACACAATGAGCAGTTCTTC
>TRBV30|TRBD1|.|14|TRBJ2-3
CAWSHRGSTDTQYF
TGTGCCTGGAGCCACAGGGGTAGCACAGATACGCAGTATTTT
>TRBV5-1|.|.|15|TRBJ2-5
CASSALDRDFGTQYF
TGCGCCAGCAGCGCCCTCGACAGGGACTTTGGGACCCAGTACTTC
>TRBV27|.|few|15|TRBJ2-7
CASSSMGAGRYEQYF
TGTGCCAGCAGTTCTATGGGCGCAGGGCGGTACGAGCAGTACTTC
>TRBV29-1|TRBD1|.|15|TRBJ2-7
CSAAEGTGHFHEQYF
TGCAGCGCCGCAGAAGGGACAGGCCATTTTCACGAGCAGTACTTC
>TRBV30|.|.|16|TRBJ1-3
CAWSVGGSQSGNTIYF
TGTGCCTGGAGTGTGGGGGGATCACAATCTGGAAACACCATATATTTT
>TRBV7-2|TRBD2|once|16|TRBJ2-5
CASSNGLAGGQETQYF
TGTGCCAGCAGCAACGGACTAGCGGGGGGCCAAGAGACCCAGTACTTC
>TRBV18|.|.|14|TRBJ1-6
CASSPGTDNSPLHF
TGTGCCAGCTCACCTGGGACGGATAATTCACCCCTCCACTTT
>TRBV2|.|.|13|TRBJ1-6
CASGLGPNSPLHF
TGTGCCAGCGGTTTGGGTCCAAATTCACCCCTCCACTTT
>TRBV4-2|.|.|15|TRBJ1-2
CASSQEWGGTYGYTF
TGTGCCAGCAGCCAAGAGTGGGGGGGAACCTATGGCTACACCTTC
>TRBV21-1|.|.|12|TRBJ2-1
CASSKGPNEQFF
TGTGCCAGCAGCAAAGGTCCCAATGAGCAGTTCTTC
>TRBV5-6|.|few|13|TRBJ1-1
CASSLGSQSAAFF
TGTGCCAGCAGCTTGGGGTCCCAATCCGCGGCTTTCTTT
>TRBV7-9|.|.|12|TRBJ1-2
CASSLRSEGYTF
TGTGCCAGCAGCTTAAGGTCGGAGGGCTACACCTTC
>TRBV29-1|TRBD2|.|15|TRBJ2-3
CSVEDPAGGIDTQYF
TGCAGCGTTGAAGATCCCGCGGGGGGAATAGATACGCAGTATTTT
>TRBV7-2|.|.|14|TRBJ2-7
CASSLNRNSYEQYF
TGTGCCAGCAGCTTGAACCGGAACAGCTACGAGCAGTACTTC
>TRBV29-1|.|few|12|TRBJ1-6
CGAASYNSPLHF
TGCGGTGCCGCGTCCTATAATTCACCCCTCCACTTT
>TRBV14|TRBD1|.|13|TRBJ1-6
CASSLQGGSPLHF
TGTGCCAGCAGCCTGCAGGGGGGTTCACCCCTCCACTTT
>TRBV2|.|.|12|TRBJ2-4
CATTGTSGIQYF
TGTGCCACCACAGGGACGTCAGGCATTCAGTACTTC
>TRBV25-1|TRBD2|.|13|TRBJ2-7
CASRREGAYEQYF
TGTGCCAGCCGCCGGGAGGGGGCCTACGAGCAGTACTTC
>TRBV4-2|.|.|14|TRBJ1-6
CASSQENMNSPLHF
TGTGCCAGCAGCCAGGAGAACATGAATTCACCCCTCCACTTT
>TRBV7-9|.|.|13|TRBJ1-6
CASSLDRGSPLHF
TGTGCCAGCAGCCTGGACCGAGGGTCACCCCTCCACTTT